This TCR beta chain was captured by sequencing in a study of blood T cell repertoires in COVID-19. Across the whole study: Sites in the United States, Italy and Spain provided acute and convalescent COVID-19 samples. T cells, B-cell-depleted T cells, or PBMCs provided the cDNA or gDNA that served as material.

This clone showed up just a few times. The CDR3 runs 15 residues. V lost 6 bases and J lost 0, with 12 bases in between. Germline V CDR1 and CDR2: ENHRY, SYGVKD. The authors' processing: Using reference gene primer amplification, nucleated cell counts were estimated. Profiling relied on immunoSEQ multiplex PCR, and the TCRdb table lists in-frame clones only, not all of them. That table furnishes V, J and clone size, whereas the DNA furnished D and trimming. This table has 200,000 to 300,000 clones, 70% to 90% appearing once. The chain carries TRBV10-3 and TRBJ1-5, with D hard to call. The sample was peripheral blood. This clonotype was obtained from a man aged 55 to 70 with acute or convalescent COVID-19. The CDR3 coding sequence is TGTGCCATCAGCCAGACTGCAAATAGCAATCAGCCCCAGCATTTT. Protein: CAISQTANSNQPQHF.